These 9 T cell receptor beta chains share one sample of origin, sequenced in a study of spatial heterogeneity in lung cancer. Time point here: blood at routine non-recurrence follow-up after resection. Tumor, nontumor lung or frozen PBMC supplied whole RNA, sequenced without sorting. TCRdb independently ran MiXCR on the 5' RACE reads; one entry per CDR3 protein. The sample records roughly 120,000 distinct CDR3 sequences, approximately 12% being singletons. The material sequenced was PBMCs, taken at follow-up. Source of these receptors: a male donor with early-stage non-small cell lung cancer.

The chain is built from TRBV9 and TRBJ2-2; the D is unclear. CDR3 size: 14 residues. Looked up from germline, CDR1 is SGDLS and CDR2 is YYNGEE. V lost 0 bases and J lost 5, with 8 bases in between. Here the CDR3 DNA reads TGTGCCAGCAGCGTAGCGATATCAACCGGGGAGCTGTTTTTT. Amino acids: CASSVAISTGELFF.

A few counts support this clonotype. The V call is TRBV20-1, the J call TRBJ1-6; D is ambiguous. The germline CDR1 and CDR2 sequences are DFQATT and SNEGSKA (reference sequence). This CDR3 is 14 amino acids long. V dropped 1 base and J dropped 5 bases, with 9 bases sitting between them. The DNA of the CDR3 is TGCAGTGCTAGAGGCGAGTACAATAATTCACCCCTCCACTTT. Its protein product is CSARGEYNNSPLHF.

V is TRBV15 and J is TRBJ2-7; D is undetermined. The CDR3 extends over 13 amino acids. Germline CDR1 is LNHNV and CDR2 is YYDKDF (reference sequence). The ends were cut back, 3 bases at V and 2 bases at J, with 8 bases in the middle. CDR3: CATSSQKAYEQYF. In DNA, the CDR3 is TGTGCCACCAGCAGCCAGAAAGCCTACGAGCAGTACTTC.

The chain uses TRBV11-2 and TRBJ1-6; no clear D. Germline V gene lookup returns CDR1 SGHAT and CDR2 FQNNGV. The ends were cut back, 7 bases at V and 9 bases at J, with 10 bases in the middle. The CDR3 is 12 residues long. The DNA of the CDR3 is TGTGCCAGCAACCCCCCTGGTTCACCCCTCCACTTT. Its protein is CASNPPGSPLHF.

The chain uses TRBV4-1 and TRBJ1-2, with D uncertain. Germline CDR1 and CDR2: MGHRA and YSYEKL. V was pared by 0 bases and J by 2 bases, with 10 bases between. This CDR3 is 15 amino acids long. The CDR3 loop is CASSQDEGNNYGYTF. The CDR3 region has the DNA TGCGCCAGCAGCCAAGATGAGGGAAACAACTATGGCTACACCTTC.

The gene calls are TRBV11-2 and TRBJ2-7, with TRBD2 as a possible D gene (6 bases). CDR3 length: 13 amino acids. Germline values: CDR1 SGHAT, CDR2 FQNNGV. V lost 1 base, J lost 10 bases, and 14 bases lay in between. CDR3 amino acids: CASSLGSTGEQYF. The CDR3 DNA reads TGTGCCAGCAGCTTAGGTTCAACGGGAGAACAGTACTTC.

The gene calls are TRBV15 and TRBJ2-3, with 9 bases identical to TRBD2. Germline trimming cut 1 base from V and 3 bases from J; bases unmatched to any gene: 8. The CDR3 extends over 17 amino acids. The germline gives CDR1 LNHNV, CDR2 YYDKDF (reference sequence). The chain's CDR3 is CATSRGSSGGITDTQYF. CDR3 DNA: TGTGCCACCAGCAGAGGTAGTAGCGGGGGTATTACAGATACGCAGTATTTT.

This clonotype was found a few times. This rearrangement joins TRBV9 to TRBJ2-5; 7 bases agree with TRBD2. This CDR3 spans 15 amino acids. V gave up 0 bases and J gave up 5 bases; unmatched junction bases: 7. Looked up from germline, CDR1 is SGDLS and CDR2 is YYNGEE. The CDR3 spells CASSVAASGGETQYF. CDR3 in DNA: TGTGCCAGCAGCGTAGCGGCTAGCGGAGGGGAGACCCAGTACTTC.

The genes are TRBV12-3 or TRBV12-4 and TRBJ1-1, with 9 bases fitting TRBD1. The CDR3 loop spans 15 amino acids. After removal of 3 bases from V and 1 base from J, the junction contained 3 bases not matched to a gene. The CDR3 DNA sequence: TGTGCCAGCAGTTTTGGGACAGGGAGGAACACTGAAGCTTTCTTT. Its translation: CASSFGTGRNTEAFF.